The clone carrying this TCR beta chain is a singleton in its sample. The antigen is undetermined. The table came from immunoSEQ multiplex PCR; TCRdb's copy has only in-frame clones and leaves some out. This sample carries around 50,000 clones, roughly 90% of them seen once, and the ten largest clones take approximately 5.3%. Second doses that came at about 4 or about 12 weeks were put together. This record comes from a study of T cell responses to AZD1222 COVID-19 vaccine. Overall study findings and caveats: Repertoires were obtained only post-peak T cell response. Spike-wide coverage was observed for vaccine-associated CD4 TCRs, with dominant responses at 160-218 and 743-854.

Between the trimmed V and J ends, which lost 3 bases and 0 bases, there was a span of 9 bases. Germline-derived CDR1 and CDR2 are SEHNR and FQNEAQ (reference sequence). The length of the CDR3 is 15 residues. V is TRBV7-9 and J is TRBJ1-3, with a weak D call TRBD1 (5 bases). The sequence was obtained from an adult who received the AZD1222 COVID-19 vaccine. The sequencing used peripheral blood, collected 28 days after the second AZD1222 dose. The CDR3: CASSFRQHSGNTIYF. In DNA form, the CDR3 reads TGTGCCAGCAGCTTTAGACAGCACTCTGGAAACACCATATATTTT.